One and the same sample provided the 28 T cell receptor beta chains below, sequenced in a study of PD-L1 blockade in urothelial cancer. Measured with immunoSEQ multiplex PCR; TCRdb has only the in-frame clones, and not every one. This table holds 85,000 to 100,000 clones, roughly 90% found once. Sequenced here: PBMCs, sampled around atezolizumab (anti-PD-L1) treatment. The origin of the receptors is a man aged 55-75 years with urothelial cancer.

The CDR3 sequence: CASSAASRTSGRQETQYF. The CDR3 DNA sequence: TGTGCCAGCAGCGCAGCTAGCCGGACTAGCGGGAGGCAAGAGACCCAGTACTTC. The chain carries TRBV7-9 and TRBJ2-5; 14 bases are shared with TRBD2. Germline CDR1 is SEHNR and CDR2 is FQNEAQ (reference sequence). The V and J ends lost 5 bases and 2 bases, in that order; junction bases with no gene match: 10. The CDR3 consists of 18 residues.

The chain combines TRBV10-1 with TRBJ2-3, with D perhaps matching TRBD2 (5 bases). Germline-derived CDR1 and CDR2 are WNHNN and SYGVQD (reference sequence). Trimming removed 2 bases from V and 4 bases from J, with 10 bases in between. The CDR3 has 14 residues. This CDR3 is CASSEKARADTQYF. The CDR3 coding sequence is TGCGCCAGCAGTGAGAAAGCGAGGGCAGATACGCAGTATTTT.

This clone was seen a single time. This chain joins TRBV6-6 and TRBJ2-1; D not resolved. Per the germline V gene, CDR1 is MNHNY and CDR2 is SVGAGI (reference sequence). The V end lost 1 base, the J end lost 4 bases, and 5 bases lay between the germline ends. The CDR3 totals 13 residues. The CDR3 reads CASSYYGYNEQFF. DNA of the CDR3: TGTGCCAGCAGTTACTACGGTTACAATGAGCAGTTCTTC.

The chain employs TRBV5-6 and TRBJ2-1; 9 bases match TRBD1. The CDR3 has 18 amino acids. Trimming cost V 4 bases and J 0 bases; bases outside gene matches: 11. Per germline, CDR1 SGHDT and CDR2 YYEEEE. CDR3 sequence (DNA): TGTGCCAGCAGCCTCACAGGGGGCGCATACGGCTCCTACAATGAGCAGTTCTTC. This gives the protein CASSLTGGAYGSYNEQFF.

The chain couples TRBV7-2 to TRBJ2-5; 7 nucleotides align to TRBD2. Germline CDR1 reads SGHTA; CDR2 reads FQGNSA. The CDR3 consists of 14 residues. J lost 2 bases, V lost 5 bases, and 5 bases had no gene match. The CDR3 DNA sequence: TGTGCCAGCAGCCGGACTAGATTTCAAGAGACCCAGTACTTC. This codes for CASSRTRFQETQYF.

The J gene is TRBJ1-1, the V gene TRBV7-2; perhaps TRBD1 as D (6 bases). Deletions cut 6 bases from V and 1 base from J, with 12 bases between. The CDR3 covers 14 residues. Germline lookup yields CDR1 SGHTA and CDR2 FQGNSA. The DNA for the CDR3 is TGTGCCAGCAGGGGGCAGGGGACGAACACTGAAGCTTTCTTT. This codes for CASRGQGTNTEAFF.

This clone was recorded only once. The chain joins TRBV9 to TRBJ2-5; possible D gene TRBD1, 6 bases. CDR3 length equals 15 residues. Trimming pared 0 bases from V and 5 bases from J, leaving 14 bases between. In germline, CDR1 is SGDLS, CDR2 YYNGEE. The DNA for the CDR3 is TGTGCCAGCAGCGTAGGTCGTAGTCAGGGGGAGACCCAGTACTTC. Translation gives CASSVGRSQGETQYF.

V is TRBV4-3 and J is TRBJ2-1; D call uncertain. Germline assignment: CDR1 LGHNA and CDR2 YSLEER. Between the trimmed V and J ends, which lost 0 bases and 1 base, there was a span of 10 bases. The CDR3 totals 16 residues. CDR3 amino acids: CASSQDPRQSYNEQFF. The CDR3 DNA follows: TGCGCCAGCAGCCAAGATCCACGACAATCCTACAATGAGCAGTTCTTC.

The rearrangement uses TRBV2 and TRBJ2-7; 8 bases match TRBD2. CDR3 length: 13 amino acids. V lost 4 bases, J lost 7 bases, and 6 bases stayed unmatched. Per the germline V gene, CDR1 is SNHLY and CDR2 is FYNNEI. CDR3 bases: TGTGCCAGCAGTGTGGCGGGAGGCGGAGAGCAGTACTTC. This encodes CASSVAGGGEQYF. Based on the CDR3 plus reference TRBV2 and TRBJ2-7, the full variable domain is EPEVTQTPSHQVTQMGQEVILRCVPISNHLYFYWYRQILGQKVEFLVSFYNNEISEKSEIFDDQFSVERPDGSNFTLKIRSTKLEDSAMYFCASSVAGGGEQYFGPGTRLTVT.

In DNA form, the CDR3 reads TGTGCCAGCAGCTTAACAGGGAACACTGAAGCTTTCTTT. Its translation is CASSLTGNTEAFF. The V gene is TRBV7-6, the J gene TRBJ1-1; the D gene is possibly TRBD1 (5 bases). The germline gives CDR1 SGHVS, CDR2 FNYEAQ. Trimming took off 2 bases at V and 1 base at J, with 5 bases between the two ends. The CDR3 covers 13 residues.

The chain recombines TRBV4-1 with TRBJ2-1; D not certain. CDR1 and CDR2 from the germline V gene are MGHRA and YSYEKL. This CDR3 comprises 17 residues. Trimming removed 1 base from V and 0 bases from J, with 13 bases in between. For the CDR3, the DNA is TGCGCCAGCAGCCAAGGAAGGCGGTCGAGCTCCTACAATGAGCAGTTCTTC. Residues: CASSQGRRSSSYNEQFF.

This clone came up a few times. The gene calls are TRBV19 and TRBJ2-7, with 9 bases lining up with TRBD1. J was trimmed by 4 bases and V by 9 bases; bases with no gene match: 4. Germline CDR1 LNHDA, CDR2 SQIVND (reference sequence). The CDR3 is made up of 12 amino acids. The CDR3 DNA reads as TGTGCCAGCGGACAGGGGCAGTACGAGCAGTACTTC. It codes for CASGQGQYEQYF. Combining the CDR3 with reference TRBV19 and TRBJ2-7 gives the whole variable domain DGGITQSPKYLFRKEGQNVTLSCEQNLNHDAMYWYRQDPGQGLRLIYYSQIVNDFQKGDIAEGYSVSREKKESFPLTVTSAQKNPTAFYLCASGQGQYEQYFGPGTRLTVT.

The chain has TRBV20-1 and TRBJ2-5; D may be TRBD2 (5 bases). This CDR3 has 11 amino acids. V lost 5 bases to trimming and J lost 5 bases, with 9 bases between them. Germline V gene data show CDR1 as DFQATT and CDR2 as SNEGSKA (reference sequence). CDR3 sequence reads: CSALALETQYF. CDR3 in DNA: TGCAGTGCTCTAGCTTTGGAGACCCAGTACTTC.

The chain combines TRBV5-1 with TRBJ1-5, with D uncertain. V was pared by 4 bases and J by 6 bases, with 14 bases between. The CDR3 extends over 14 amino acids. From germline, CDR1 is SGHRS and CDR2 YFSETQ. The DNA for the CDR3 is TGCGCCAGCAGCGAGGGCTCGCTGGGTCAGCCCCAGCATTTT. The encoded protein is CASSEGSLGQPQHF.

CDR3 residues: CASSFSRGRGEETQYF. The CDR3 coding sequence is TGTGCCAGCAGTTTCAGCAGGGGGCGAGGGGAAGAGACCCAGTACTTC. This rearrangement joins TRBV6-5 to TRBJ2-5; TRBD1 matches 8 bases. The CDR3 runs 16 residues. The junction had 10 bases not matched to a gene; V was cut back by 4 bases and J by 3 bases. Looked up from germline, CDR1 is MNHEY and CDR2 is SVGAGI.

The chain couples TRBV20-1 to TRBJ1-2, with 8 bases matching TRBD1. The CDR3 sequence is 11 residues long. Per the germline V gene, CDR1 is DFQATT and CDR2 is SNEGSKA (reference sequence). The CDR3 here is CRQGGNYGYTF. The CDR3 region has the DNA TGCAGACAGGGGGGGAACTATGGCTACACCTTC.

The rearrangement links TRBV10-1 to TRBJ2-2, with 9 positions matching TRBD1. CDR1 and CDR2 (germline): WNHNN, SYGVQD (reference sequence). The ends lost 6 bases at V and 3 bases at J; junction bases unmatched: 14. CDR3 length: 18 residues. Here the CDR3 reads CASREIDRGALDTGELFF. Here the CDR3 DNA reads TGCGCCAGCAGGGAAATAGACAGGGGGGCGCTGGACACCGGGGAGCTGTTTTTT.

The chain has TRBV9 and TRBJ2-7; the match to TRBD2 covers 11 bases. CDR1 is SGDLS and CDR2 is YYNGEE in the germline V gene. J lost 3 bases, V lost 4 bases, and 12 bases had no gene match. The length of the CDR3 is 17 residues. The CDR3 sequence is CASSPTLSGGAGYEQYF. CDR3 DNA: TGTGCCAGCAGCCCAACCCTTAGCGGGGGGGCCGGCTACGAGCAGTACTTC.

The V call is TRBV7-9, the J call TRBJ2-7, with a weak D call TRBD2 (7 bases). This CDR3 spans 18 amino acids. V shed 0 bases and J shed 3 bases, with 21 bases lying between them. Germline V gives CDR1 SEHNR, CDR2 FQNEAQ (reference sequence). The CDR3 sequence: CASSLAPTSRRGVYEQYF. The CDR3 coding sequence is TGTGCCAGCAGCTTAGCGCCGACTAGCAGGAGGGGGGTCTACGAGCAGTACTTC.

The V call is TRBV2, the J call TRBJ2-5; D is unclear. The V and J ends lost 0 bases and 8 bases respectively, with 7 bases between them. CDR1 SNHLY and CDR2 FYNNEI come from the germline V gene. The CDR3 extends over 12 amino acids. The CDR3, as DNA: TGTGCCAGCAGTGAAGCGGCAGATACCCAGTACTTC. As protein: CASSEAADTQYF.

The CDR3: CASSRRNEQFF. CDR3 bases: TGTGCCAGCAGTAGGAGGAATGAGCAGTTCTTC. The V gene is TRBV6-1, the J gene TRBJ2-1; D is perhaps TRBD2 (5 bases). CDR1 MNHNS and CDR2 SASEGT come from the germline V gene. The V end lost 5 bases, the J end lost 7 bases, and 6 bases lay between the germline ends. The CDR3 is 11 residues long.

The V and J genes are TRBV4-2 and TRBJ1-2; TRBD1 is a possible D gene (5 bases). CDR1 and CDR2 from the germline V gene are LGHNA and YNFKEQ. Deletions cut 1 base from V and 4 bases from J, with 10 bases between. The CDR3 contains 14 residues. The CDR3 is CASSQVEGLYGYTF. CDR3 bases: TGTGCCAGCAGCCAAGTAGAGGGACTCTATGGCTACACCTTC.

The chain links TRBV19 to TRBJ1-5, with D tentatively TRBD1 (5 bases). The CDR3 length is 19 residues. CDR1 and CDR2 from the germline V gene are LNHDA and SQIVND (reference sequence). V was clipped by 5 bases and J by 0 bases, with 23 bases between them. The DNA of the CDR3 is TGTGCCAGTAGTCGCACGTTCGAAGGGGCGAGTAATAGCAATCAGCCCCAGCATTTT. Translated: CASSRTFEGASNSNQPQHF. The full variable domain, in which reference TRBV19 and TRBJ1-5 provide the parts outside the CDR3, is DGGITQSPKYLFRKEGQNVTLSCEQNLNHDAMYWYRQDPGQGLRLIYYSQIVNDFQKGDIAEGYSVSREKKESFPLTVTSAQKNPTAFYLCASSRTFEGASNSNQPQHFGDGTRLSIL.

The chain carries TRBV7-2 and TRBJ1-2; TRBD1 might be the D (6 bases). CDR3 length: 13 residues. V was trimmed by 4 bases and J by 7 bases, leaving 13 bases between them. The germline gives CDR1 SGHTA, CDR2 FQGNSA. The CDR3 region is CASSSGHGAGYTF. CDR3 sequence (DNA): TGTGCCAGCAGCTCGGGACACGGCGCTGGCTACACCTTC.

As for this clone: In the same sample, other DNA sequences code for this CDR3. For the CDR3, the DNA is TGCGCCAGCACTTTTACTAGCGGGGGGCCAGATACGCAGTATTTT. It yields the protein CASTFTSGGPDTQYF. The V gene is TRBV5-1, the J gene TRBJ2-3, with TRBD2 identical over 12 bases. CDR3 length: 15 residues. V dropped 6 bases and J dropped 4; count of bases not matched to a gene: 6. Germline-derived CDR1 and CDR2 are SGHRS and YFSETQ.

The chain recombines TRBV5-1 with TRBJ1-4, with 7 nucleotides matching TRBD1. In germline, CDR1 is SGHRS, CDR2 YFSETQ. J was trimmed by 0 bases and V by 4 bases; bases with no gene match: 3. The CDR3 is 15 amino acids. In nucleotides, the CDR3 is TGCGCCAGCAGCCCGCAGGGGGCAACTAATGAAAAACTGTTTTTT. This codes for CASSPQGATNEKLFF. Together with reference TRBV5-1 and TRBJ1-4, the CDR3 gives the full variable domain: KAGVTQTPRYLIKTRGQQVTLSCSPISGHRSVSWYQQTPGQGLQFLFEYFSETQRNKGNFPGRFSGRQFSNSRSEMNVSTLELGDSALYLCASSPQGATNEKLFFGSGTQLSVL.

This chain uses TRBV30 with TRBJ1-2; D unresolved. The V gene's germline CDR1 is GTSNPN and CDR2 SVGIG (reference sequence). The CDR3 runs to 14 residues. V was trimmed by 2 bases and J by 1 base, leaving 11 bases between them. The CDR3 region has the DNA TGTGCCTGGAGTTCCGGACGGGATAACTATGGCTACACCTTC. Encoded protein: CAWSSGRDNYGYTF.

This rearrangement joins TRBV13 to TRBJ1-2; D is possibly TRBD1 (5 bases). The ends were cut back, 5 bases at V and 12 bases at J, with 16 bases in the middle. The CDR3 sequence is 12 residues long. Per germline, CDR1 PRHDT and CDR2 FYEKMQ (reference sequence). This CDR3 reads CASSQTMGGDTF. CDR3 in DNA: TGTGCCAGCAGCCAAACCATGGGGGGAGACACCTTC.